Described below is a single TCR beta chain sequence and its context. Its antigen is unidentified. TCRdb's table, derived via immunoSEQ multiplex PCR, lists solely in-frame clones and lacks some. The sample lists about 2.3 million clones, about 90% occurring once. Trimming took 3 bases from V and 7 from J, leaving 13 bases between them. This CDR3 region has 13 residues. Germline CDR1 SGHVS, CDR2 FQNEAQ. This sample is drawn from a study of shared clonotypes between healthy human individuals. Findings and caveats of the study: The sharing of roughly 5% of naive CD4 clonotypes was seen across a handful of donors.

Sequenced input: naive CD4+ T cells from PBMCs. Subset reported: CD45RA+ positively selected. This sequence originates from a man between 18 and 29 years old in good health. Some clones in this sample may be carry-over from other donors' samples. This rearrangement joins TRBV7-8 to TRBJ2-7, with D perhaps matching TRBD2 (6 bases). The CDR3 region has the DNA TGTGCCAGCAGCTTGGGGACTCCGGGGGAGCAGTACTTC. Amino acid sequence: CASSLGTPGEQYF.